A selection of T cell receptor beta chains follows, all from one sample in a study of response to subunit inactivated influenza vaccine. TCRdb itself ran the RT-PCR reads through MiXCR, one entry per CDR3 protein. The sample lists approximately 700,000 distinct CDR3 sequences; around 14% were seen once. Sample: PBMCs from blood, taken 11 to 12 days after vaccination. The receptors stem from a man over 45 who received an inactivated influenza vaccine. The CDR3 runs from the conserved cysteine through the conserved F or W. Expanded clones are given a class, and other clones once, few, many or no size at all.

j_call clone_size v_call cdr3_aa
TRBJ2-3 few TRBV24-1 CATSDRSTGTDTQYF
TRBJ1-1 few TRBV12-3/TRBV12-4 CASRDPGGGTEAFF
TRBJ2-5 few TRBV7-9 CASRPAGTGGGETQYF
TRBJ1-4 . TRBV7-9 CASSLMGQVNEKLFF
TRBJ2-2 . TRBV4-3 CASSQDRVAGGPINTGELFF
TRBJ1-2 many TRBV4-1 CASSQDRTDDGYTF
TRBJ2-3 . TRBV6-1 CASRANEAAVTDTQYF
TRBJ2-2 . TRBV7-2 CASSLPALTGELFF
TRBJ2-1 few TRBV2 CASSGPPDKNEQFF
TRBJ2-7 . TRBV4-1 CASSQVAGGREQYF
TRBJ2-6 . TRBV20-1 CSGASGASSGANVLTF
TRBJ2-1 . TRBV25-1 CASSKMTGATYNEQFF
TRBJ2-7 many TRBV12-3/TRBV12-4 CASSLTGTGLKYF
TRBJ2-1 . TRBV13 CASSLVPRDLHNEQFF
TRBJ2-1 . TRBV5-1 CASSGEYEQFF
TRBJ2-2 few TRBV30 CAWSVLGELFF
TRBJ1-2 few TRBV6-2/TRBV6-3 CASETGTFNYGYTF
TRBJ2-7 few TRBV7-6 CASSLEGTSGTSYEQYF
TRBJ1-5 . TRBV10-3 CAISEQGTGNQPQHF
TRBJ2-7 few TRBV11-1 CASSPPVGSHLTYEQYF
TRBJ2-2 few TRBV29-1 CSVDREDTGELFF
TRBJ1-1 . TRBV29-1 CSGSAGYTEAFF
TRBJ2-4 . TRBV11-3 CASSATTENIQYF
TRBJ2-2 few TRBV28 CASSLTGLRSTGELFF
TRBJ1-2 . TRBV7-8 CASSLSLAGTNYGYTF
TRBJ2-6 many TRBV28 CASNEDRVLSGANVLTF
TRBJ1-6 . TRBV4-3 CASSQDIGGGNNSPLHF
TRBJ1-2 . TRBV5-1 CASSLVQGGNYGYTF
TRBJ2-5 . TRBV29-1 CSVHAWETQYF
TRBJ2-1 . TRBV9 CASSVISSNEQFF
TRBJ1-6 . TRBV9 CASSVVPGMGSPLHF
TRBJ2-2 few TRBV20-1 CSARVPGTGELFF
TRBJ1-1 . TRBV28 CASSITEMNTEAFF
TRBJ2-1 many TRBV2 CASSKGQSSYNEQFF
TRBJ2-5 few TRBV4-2 CASSPPPPQGPGLAQRWETQYF
TRBJ1-2 . TRBV9 CASSSFGGGYTF
TRBJ1-1 few TRBV18 CASSRTGGLEAFF
TRBJ2-7 many TRBV29-1 CSVGEGISEQYF
TRBJ2-5 few TRBV6-5 CASSYSDVVETQYF
TRBJ2-5 . TRBV29-1 CSGGEETQYF
TRBJ1-6 few TRBV5-1 CASSLAGTGWGSPLHF
TRBJ2-3 many TRBV11-2 CASSPRQRTDTQYF
TRBJ2-2 . TRBV6-2/TRBV6-3 CASRGDRGRSRTGELFF
TRBJ2-7 few TRBV10-3 CAISIQGGEQYF
TRBJ2-2 . TRBV27 CASSLQGQGKAGELFF
TRBJ1-4 . TRBV5-1 CASSLRNRGNEKLFF
TRBJ2-1 few TRBV20-1 CSARPGRNNEQFF
TRBJ1-1 few TRBV29-1 CSAREVLMNTEAFF
TRBJ1-2 . TRBV19 CASTPGTANYGYTF
TRBJ1-5 many TRBV7-8 CASSLVYSWGDNQPQHF
TRBJ2-3 few TRBV27 CASSLRGYGTSGFTDTQYF
TRBJ2-5 . TRBV7-2 CASSLAHSGGTQYF